The rows below give T cell receptor beta chains drawn from one sample of a study of blood T cell repertoires in COVID-19. TCRdb's copy holds only in-frame clones and misses some; the assay was immunoSEQ multiplex PCR. The sample contains about 28,000 clones, 60% to 80% of which appear only once. Sequenced sample: peripheral blood. These TCRs come from a boy between 2 and 10 years old with active or convalescent COVID-19. Both conserved end residues are part of each CDR3. A D gene is named only where the DNA matches it firmly. Where a row states a size, it is once, few, many or the class of an expanded clone; other rows omit it.

V: TRBV6-5
size: NA
J: TRBJ1-5
D: NA
CDR3: CASSYGQSNQPQHF
DNA: TGTGCCAGCAGTTACGGGCAGAGCAATCAGCCCCAGCATTTT

V: TRBV3-1/TRBV3-2
size: NA
J: TRBJ2-5
D: NA
CDR3: CASSQDGSLYRRETQYF
DNA: TGTGCCAGCAGCCAAGACGGCTCCTTATATCGGCGGGAGACCCAGTACTTC

V: TRBV3-1/TRBV3-2
size: NA
J: TRBJ2-2
D: NA
CDR3: CASSQAPTNTGELFF
DNA: TGTGCCAGCAGCCAAGCACCTACGAACACCGGGGAGCTGTTTTTT

V: TRBV27
size: NA
J: TRBJ2-3
D: TRBD2
CDR3: CASSSIAGAQYF
DNA: TGTGCCAGCAGTTCAATAGCGGGGGCGCAGTATTTT

V: TRBV28
size: NA
J: TRBJ2-7
D: TRBD2
CDR3: CASSLSLDELAGGRYEQYF
DNA: TGTGCCAGCAGTTTATCCCTGGACGAACTAGCGGGGGGACGCTACGAGCAGTACTTC

V: TRBV7-8
size: NA
J: TRBJ2-5
D: NA
CDR3: CASSLGTSGFDQYF
DNA: TGTGCCAGCAGCTTAGGGACATCGGGTTTCGACCAGTACTTC

V: TRBV29-1
size: NA
J: TRBJ1-2
D: NA
CDR3: CSVPQGTNYGYTF
DNA: TGCAGCGTTCCACAGGGTACTAACTATGGCTACACCTTC

V: TRBV29-1
size: NA
J: TRBJ1-5
D: NA
CDR3: CSVGESRGPQHF
DNA: TGCAGCGTTGGTGAGTCCCGGGGGCCCCAGCATTTT

V: TRBV18
size: NA
J: TRBJ2-5
D: NA
CDR3: CASSPSPNQETQYF
DNA: TGTGCCAGCTCACCATCGCCTAACCAAGAGACCCAGTACTTC

V: TRBV6-4
size: NA
J: TRBJ1-2
D: TRBD1
CDR3: CASRSTGGNYGYTF
DNA: TGTGCCAGCAGAAGTACAGGGGGCAACTATGGCTACACCTTC

V: TRBV28
size: NA
J: TRBJ2-1
D: NA
CDR3: CASSLEASSSYNEQFF
DNA: TGTGCCAGCAGTTTAGAGGCTAGCAGCTCCTACAATGAGCAGTTCTTC

V: TRBV6-4
size: NA
J: TRBJ2-7
D: NA
CDR3: CASSPSTLAESSYEQYF
DNA: TGTGCCAGCTCACCGTCCACTTTAGCGGAGAGCTCCTACGAGCAGTACTTC

V: TRBV27
size: hyperexpanded
J: TRBJ2-1
D: TRBD2
CDR3: CASTPGTSGSSYNEQFF
DNA: TGTGCCAGCACCCCTGGGACTAGCGGGAGCTCCTACAATGAGCAGTTCTTC

V: TRBV24-1
size: NA
J: TRBJ1-5
D: NA
CDR3: CATSDDRQAGNQPQHF
DNA: TGTGCCACCAGTGATGACCGACAGGCCGGCAATCAGCCCCAGCATTTT

V: TRBV6-1
size: NA
J: TRBJ2-3
D: NA
CDR3: CASSARFGGQTDTQYF
DNA: TGTGCCAGCAGTGCCCGTTTCGGGGGGCAAACAGATACGCAGTATTTT

V: TRBV7-8
size: NA
J: TRBJ2-4
D: NA
CDR3: CASSLAWYARQWGNIQYF
DNA: TGTGCCAGCAGCTTAGCTTGGTACGCCCGACAGTGGGGAAACATTCAGTACTTC

V: TRBV10-2
size: few
J: TRBJ2-3
D: TRBD2
CDR3: CAVAGGADTQYF
DNA: TGCGCCGTAGCGGGAGGGGCAGATACGCAGTATTTT

V: TRBV15
size: NA
J: TRBJ2-1
D: NA
CDR3: CATSNRGRSLGNEQFF
DNA: TGTGCCACCAGCAATCGAGGGAGATCTCTGGGCAATGAGCAGTTCTTC

V: TRBV6-6
size: NA
J: TRBJ2-1
D: NA
CDR3: CASSYSTLTGNEQFF
DNA: TGTGCCAGCAGTTACTCTACGCTCACCGGGAATGAGCAGTTCTTC

V: TRBV7-2
size: NA
J: TRBJ2-1
D: TRBD2
CDR3: CASSWLAGYTNEQFF
DNA: TGTGCCAGCAGCTGGTTAGCGGGGTATACGAATGAGCAGTTCTTC

V: TRBV7-9
size: NA
J: TRBJ2-6
D: NA
CDR3: CASSLANQPPGF
DNA: TGTGCCAGCAGCTTAGCGAATCAACCGCCGGGTTTC

V: TRBV6-5
size: NA
J: TRBJ1-2
D: NA
CDR3: CASSSQTVSYGYTF
DNA: TGTGCCAGCAGTTCCCAGACAGTTAGCTATGGCTACACCTTC

V: TRBV7-2
size: few
J: TRBJ1-1
D: TRBD1
CDR3: CASSFAQGAIRTEAFF
DNA: TGTGCCAGCAGCTTTGCACAGGGGGCAATACGTACTGAAGCTTTCTTT

V: TRBV2
size: NA
J: TRBJ2-1
D: NA
CDR3: CASVESLDRSYNEQFF
DNA: TGTGCCAGCGTTGAGAGTCTAGATCGCTCCTACAATGAGCAGTTCTTC

V: TRBV5-6
size: NA
J: TRBJ2-2
D: NA
CDR3: CASSLSKNTGELFF
DNA: TGTGCCAGCAGCTTGTCTAAGAACACCGGGGAGCTGTTTTTT

V: TRBV6-4
size: NA
J: TRBJ2-2
D: NA
CDR3: CASAITPGAGELFF
DNA: TGTGCCAGCGCAATCACCCCGGGAGCCGGGGAGCTGTTTTTT

V: TRBV5-6
size: NA
J: TRBJ1-4
D: NA
CDR3: CASSKTTSWNSGEKLFF
DNA: TGTGCCAGCAGCAAGACAACCAGCTGGAACTCCGGTGAAAAACTGTTTTTT

V: TRBV30
size: once
J: TRBJ1-2
D: TRBD1
CDR3: CAWSPIRGQGAGYTF
DNA: TGTGCCTGGAGTCCCATTAGGGGACAGGGTGCAGGCTACACCTTC

V: TRBV11-2
size: once
J: TRBJ2-2
D: NA
CDR3: CASSPSNTGELFF
DNA: TGTGCCAGCAGCCCCTCGAACACCGGGGAGCTGTTTTTT

V: TRBV28
size: NA
J: TRBJ2-6
D: NA
CDR3: CASSFRWSGANVLTF
DNA: TGTGCCAGCAGTTTCAGGTGGTCTGGGGCCAACGTCCTGACTTTC

V: TRBV30
size: NA
J: TRBJ1-3
D: NA
CDR3: CAWSRGLHGNTIYF
DNA: TGTGCCTGGAGTAGAGGACTTCATGGAAACACCATATATTTT

V: TRBV7-9
size: NA
J: TRBJ2-3
D: TRBD1
CDR3: CASSLTGEDTQYF
DNA: TGTGCCAGCAGCTTAACAGGGGAAGATACGCAGTATTTT